The clone carrying this T cell receptor (beta chain) was counted many times. Its antigen is unknown. This entry belongs to a study of T-cell reconstitution after alpha-beta-depleted transplantation in children. Trimming cost V 0 bases and J 3 bases; bases outside gene matches: 1. The CDR3 totals 15 residues. CDR1 KGHSH and CDR2 LQKENI come from the germline V gene. During its preparation, the TCRbeta library received unique molecular identifiers. TCRdb independently ran MiXCR on the PCR reads; one entry per CDR3 protein. This sample yields roughly 400,000 distinct CDR3 sequences, of which about 40% are seen a single time; 27% belongs to the top ten. Study-wide findings and caveats: Alpha-beta T cells present about two months after transplant were reported to originate from several hundred expanded graft clones. When one year had passed after transplant, most T-cell counts and diversity came from newly produced T cells. Several patients had high TCRbeta diversity at day 60; it came from surviving recipient T cells and thymic progenitors.

The V and J genes are TRBV18 and TRBJ2-3; 9 bases are shared with TRBD2. The specimen comprised PBMCs, sampled before TCRalphabeta/CD19-depleted stem cell transplant. The sequence was obtained from a girl aged 2 to 10 with aplastic anemia, due to receive a stem cell transplant. This CDR3 reads CASSPPLAGTDTQYF. CDR3 DNA sequence: TGTGCCAGCTCACCACCACTAGCGGGTACAGATACGCAGTATTTT.